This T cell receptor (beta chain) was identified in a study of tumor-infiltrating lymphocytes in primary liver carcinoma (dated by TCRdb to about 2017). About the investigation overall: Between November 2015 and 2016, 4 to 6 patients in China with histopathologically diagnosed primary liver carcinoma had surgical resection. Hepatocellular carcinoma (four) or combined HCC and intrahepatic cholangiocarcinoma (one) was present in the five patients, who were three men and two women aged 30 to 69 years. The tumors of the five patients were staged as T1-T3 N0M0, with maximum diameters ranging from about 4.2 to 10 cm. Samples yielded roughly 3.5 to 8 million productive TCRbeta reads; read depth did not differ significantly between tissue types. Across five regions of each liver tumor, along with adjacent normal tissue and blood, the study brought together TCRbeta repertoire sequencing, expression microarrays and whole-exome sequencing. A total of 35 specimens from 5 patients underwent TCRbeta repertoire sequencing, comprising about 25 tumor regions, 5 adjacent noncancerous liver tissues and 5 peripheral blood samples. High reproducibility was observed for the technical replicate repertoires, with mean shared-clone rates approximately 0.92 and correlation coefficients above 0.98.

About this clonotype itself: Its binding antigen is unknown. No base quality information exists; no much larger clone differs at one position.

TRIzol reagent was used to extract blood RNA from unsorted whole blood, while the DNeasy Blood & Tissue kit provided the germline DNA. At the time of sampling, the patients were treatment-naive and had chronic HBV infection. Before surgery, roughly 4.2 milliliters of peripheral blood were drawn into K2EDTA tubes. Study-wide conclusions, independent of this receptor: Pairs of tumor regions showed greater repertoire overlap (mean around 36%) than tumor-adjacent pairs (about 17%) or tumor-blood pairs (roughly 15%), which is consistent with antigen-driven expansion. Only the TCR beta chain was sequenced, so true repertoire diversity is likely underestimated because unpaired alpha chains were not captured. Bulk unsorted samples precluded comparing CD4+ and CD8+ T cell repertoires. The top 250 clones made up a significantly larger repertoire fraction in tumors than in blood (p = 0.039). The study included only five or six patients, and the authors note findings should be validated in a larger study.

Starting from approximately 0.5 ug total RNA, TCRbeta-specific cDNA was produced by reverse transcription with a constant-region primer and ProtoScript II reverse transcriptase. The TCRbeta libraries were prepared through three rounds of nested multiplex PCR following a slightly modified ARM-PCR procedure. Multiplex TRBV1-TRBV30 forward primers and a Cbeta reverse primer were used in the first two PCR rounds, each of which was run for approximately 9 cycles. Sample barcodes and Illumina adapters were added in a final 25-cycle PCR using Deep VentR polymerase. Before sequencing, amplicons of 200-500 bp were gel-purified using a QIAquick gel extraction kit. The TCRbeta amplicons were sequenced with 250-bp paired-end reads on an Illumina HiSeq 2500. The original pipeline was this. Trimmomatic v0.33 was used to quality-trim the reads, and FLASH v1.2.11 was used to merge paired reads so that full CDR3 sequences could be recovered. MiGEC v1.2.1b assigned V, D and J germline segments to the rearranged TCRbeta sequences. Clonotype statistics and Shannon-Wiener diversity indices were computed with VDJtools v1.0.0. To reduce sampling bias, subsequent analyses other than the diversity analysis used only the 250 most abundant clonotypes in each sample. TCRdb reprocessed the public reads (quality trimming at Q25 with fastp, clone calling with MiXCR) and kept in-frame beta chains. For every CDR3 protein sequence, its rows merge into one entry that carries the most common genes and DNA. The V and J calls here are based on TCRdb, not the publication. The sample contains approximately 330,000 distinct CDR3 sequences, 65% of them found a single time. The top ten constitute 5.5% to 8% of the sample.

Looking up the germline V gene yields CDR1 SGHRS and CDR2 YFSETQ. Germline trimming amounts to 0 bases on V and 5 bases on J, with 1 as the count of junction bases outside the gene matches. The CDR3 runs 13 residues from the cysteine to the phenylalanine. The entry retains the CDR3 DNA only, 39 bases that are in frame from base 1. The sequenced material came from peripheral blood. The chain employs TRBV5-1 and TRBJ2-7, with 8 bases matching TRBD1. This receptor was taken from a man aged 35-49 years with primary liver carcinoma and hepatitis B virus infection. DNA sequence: TGCGCCAGCAGCTTGGAGACAGGGGACGAGCAGTACTTC. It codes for CASSLETGDEQYF. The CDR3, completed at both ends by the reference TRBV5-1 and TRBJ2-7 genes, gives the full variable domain KAGVTQTPRYLIKTRGQQVTLSCSPISGHRSVSWYQQTPGQGLQFLFEYFSETQRNKGNFPGRFSGRQFSNSRSEMNVSTLELGDSALYLCASSLETGDEQYFGPGTRLTVT.